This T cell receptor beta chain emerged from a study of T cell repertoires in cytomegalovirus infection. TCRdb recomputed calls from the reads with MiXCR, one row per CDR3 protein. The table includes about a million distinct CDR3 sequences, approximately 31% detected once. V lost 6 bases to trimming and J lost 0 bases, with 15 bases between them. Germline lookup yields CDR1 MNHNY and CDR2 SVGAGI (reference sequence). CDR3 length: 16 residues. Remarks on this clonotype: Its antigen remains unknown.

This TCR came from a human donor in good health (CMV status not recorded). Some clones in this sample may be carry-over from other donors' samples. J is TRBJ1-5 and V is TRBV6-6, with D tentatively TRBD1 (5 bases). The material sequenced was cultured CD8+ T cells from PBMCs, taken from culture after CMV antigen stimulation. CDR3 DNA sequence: TGTGCCAGCAGCGCGTCAGGGATCCCTAGCAATCAGCCCCAGCATTTT. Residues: CASSASGIPSNQPQHF.